This TCR beta chain was obtained from a study of immune evolution from preneoplasia to lung adenocarcinoma. Study-level background: HLA loss of heterozygosity: approximately 7.5% AIS, under 19% MIA, about 31% ADC, none AAH. Findings of the study overall: Highest clonality occurred in KRAS-mutant, not EGFR-mutant or double wild-type, nodules.

TCRdb keeps only in-frame clones here, not all; method: immunoSEQ multiplex PCR. The repertoire holds roughly 40,000 clones, with roughly 74% as singletons. To note about this clone: Antigen: not known.

The sample was FFPE invasive lung adenocarcinoma tissue. The source is a person aged 55 to 69 with lung adenocarcinoma.

CDR3 DNA sequence: TGTGCCAGCAGCCTGACGGGGTATGGAGCTTTCTTT. Protein: CASSLTGYGAFF. The gene calls are TRBV11-2 and TRBJ1-1; unclear D gene. Germline V gene data show CDR1 as SGHAT and CDR2 as FQNNGV. Trimming removed 5 bases at V and 10 bases at J, with 14 bases between. The CDR3 has 12 amino acids.